This entry is about one T cell receptor beta chain. The antigen is not known. This sample is part of a study of cytomegalovirus exposure and HLA in healthy donors. Findings and limits, study-wide: Testing in vitro showed three CMV-associated chains specific for CMV antigens. With later analysis, a missense DCLRE1C variant became linked to TCR beta V- and J-gene trimming. An analysis was carried out at a later point. It showed that HLA-associated TCR beta chains were more clonally expanded than equally common non-associated chains.

The PCR had 60 Vbeta and 13 Jbeta primers. Assay used: immunoSEQ multiplex PCR; TCRdb lists only in-frame clones, some missing. The repertoire holds roughly 160,000 clones, 70% to 90% seen once, with about 2.4% in the top ten. CDR3 length: 15 residues. CDR1 is KGHSH, CDR2 LQKENI, per germline. The V gene lost 4 bases and the J gene lost 5 bases, with 17 bases spanning the gap. The chain links TRBV18 to TRBJ1-1; D gene uncertain. Sequenced: PBMCs. The TCR was taken from a man aged 30-40 years in good health and CMV-seropositive. Here the CDR3 reads CASSLLSGIGTEAFF. The CDR3 region has the DNA TGTGCCAGCTCACTCCTTTCGGGGATTGGGACTGAAGCTTTCTTT.